This TCR beta chain was sequenced for a study of CD4 T cells in relation to SARS-CoV-2 and coronaviruses. On the study more broadly: PBMCs were cultured with antigen for roughly 9 days before TCR beta sequencing.

Here immunoSEQ multiplex PCR was the method, and the copy in TCRdb shows in-frame clones only, minus some. This repertoire shows 16,000 or so clones, around 73% found once; its top ten account for nearly 10%. Before the COVID-19 pandemic, during about 2011-2019, CD4+ T cells were taken from unexposed donors. CD4+ T cells were isolated from the cells after roughly 11 days of culture. Half the medium was replaced with IL-2 medium on days 3 and 7. For this clone: The target antigen is unknown.

J was trimmed by 1 base and V by 3 bases; bases with no gene match: 11. Germline CDR1 is LNHDA and CDR2 is SQIVND (reference sequence). The CDR3 has 18 amino acids. The chain carries TRBV19 and TRBJ1-5, with 8 bases fitting TRBD1. The sequencing sample was made of CD4+ T cells from PBMCs, cultured in vitro. The TCR was taken from a human donor in good health. The CDR3 spells CASSIGLGDRGSNQPQHF. The CDR3 DNA reads TGTGCCAGTAGTATTGGGCTAGGAGACAGGGGAAGCAATCAGCCCCAGCATTTT.